Sequencing of this T cell receptor (beta chain) was carried out in a study of blood T cell repertoires in COVID-19. Study-level background: Sources were T cells, B-cell-depleted T cells, or PBMCs; the material itself was cDNA or gDNA.

Study processing details: How many nucleated cells were present was estimated from reference gene primer amplification. Assay used: immunoSEQ multiplex PCR; TCRdb lists only in-frame clones, some missing. The V and J calls and the clone size are those of that table, but D and trimming were determined from the DNA. The sample holds about 110,000 clones, 60% to 85% seen once. The receptor was isolated from a woman between 40 and 55 years old with acute or convalescent COVID-19. The specimen was peripheral blood.

The CDR3 nucleotides are TGCGCCAGCGGCCCCCCTAGCGGGGCCCAAGAGACCCAGTACTTC. The encoded protein is CASGPPSGAQETQYF. The chain uses TRBV5-1 and TRBJ2-5, with 9 bases aligning to TRBD2. The junction had 8 bases not matched to a gene; V was cut back by 7 bases and J by 1 base. Germline assignment: CDR1 SGHRS and CDR2 YFSETQ. The CDR3 totals 15 residues.